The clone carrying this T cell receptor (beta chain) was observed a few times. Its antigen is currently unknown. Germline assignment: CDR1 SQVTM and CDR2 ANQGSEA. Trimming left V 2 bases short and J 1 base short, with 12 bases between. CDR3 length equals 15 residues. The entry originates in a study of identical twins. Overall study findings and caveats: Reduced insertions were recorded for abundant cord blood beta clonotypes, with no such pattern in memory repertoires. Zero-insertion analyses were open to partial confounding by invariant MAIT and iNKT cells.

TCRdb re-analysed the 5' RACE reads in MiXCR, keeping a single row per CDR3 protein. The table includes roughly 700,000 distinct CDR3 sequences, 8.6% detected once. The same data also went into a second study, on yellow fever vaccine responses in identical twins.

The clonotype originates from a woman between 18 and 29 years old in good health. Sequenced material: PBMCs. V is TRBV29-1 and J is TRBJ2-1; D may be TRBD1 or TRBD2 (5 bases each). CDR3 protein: CSVEYRGRSYNEQFF. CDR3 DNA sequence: TGCAGCGTTGAATATCGGGGACGTTCCTACAATGAGCAGTTCTTC.